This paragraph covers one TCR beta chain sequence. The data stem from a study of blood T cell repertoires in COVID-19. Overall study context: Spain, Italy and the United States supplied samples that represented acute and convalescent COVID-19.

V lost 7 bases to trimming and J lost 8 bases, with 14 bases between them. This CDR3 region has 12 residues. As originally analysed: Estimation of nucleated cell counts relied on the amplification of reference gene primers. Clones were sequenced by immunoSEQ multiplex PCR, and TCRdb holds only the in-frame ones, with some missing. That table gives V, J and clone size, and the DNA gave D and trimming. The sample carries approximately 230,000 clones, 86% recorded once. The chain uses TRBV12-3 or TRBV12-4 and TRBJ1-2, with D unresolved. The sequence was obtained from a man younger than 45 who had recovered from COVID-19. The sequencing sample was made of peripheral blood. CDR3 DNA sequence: TGTGCCAGCACTACCCTAGCGGGGGGCTACACCTTC. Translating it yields CASTTLAGGYTF.